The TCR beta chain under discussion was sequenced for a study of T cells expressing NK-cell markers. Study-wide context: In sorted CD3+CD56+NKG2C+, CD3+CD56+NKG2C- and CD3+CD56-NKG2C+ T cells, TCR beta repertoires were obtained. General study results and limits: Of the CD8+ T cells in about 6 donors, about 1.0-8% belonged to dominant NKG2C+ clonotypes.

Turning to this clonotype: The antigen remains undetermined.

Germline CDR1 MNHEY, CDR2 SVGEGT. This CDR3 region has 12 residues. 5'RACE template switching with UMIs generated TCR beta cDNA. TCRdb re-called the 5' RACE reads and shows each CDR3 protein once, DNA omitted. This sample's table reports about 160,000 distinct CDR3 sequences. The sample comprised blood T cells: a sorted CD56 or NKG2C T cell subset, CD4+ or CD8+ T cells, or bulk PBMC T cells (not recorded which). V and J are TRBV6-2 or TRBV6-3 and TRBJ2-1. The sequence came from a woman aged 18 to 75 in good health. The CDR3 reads CASTTEYNEQFF.